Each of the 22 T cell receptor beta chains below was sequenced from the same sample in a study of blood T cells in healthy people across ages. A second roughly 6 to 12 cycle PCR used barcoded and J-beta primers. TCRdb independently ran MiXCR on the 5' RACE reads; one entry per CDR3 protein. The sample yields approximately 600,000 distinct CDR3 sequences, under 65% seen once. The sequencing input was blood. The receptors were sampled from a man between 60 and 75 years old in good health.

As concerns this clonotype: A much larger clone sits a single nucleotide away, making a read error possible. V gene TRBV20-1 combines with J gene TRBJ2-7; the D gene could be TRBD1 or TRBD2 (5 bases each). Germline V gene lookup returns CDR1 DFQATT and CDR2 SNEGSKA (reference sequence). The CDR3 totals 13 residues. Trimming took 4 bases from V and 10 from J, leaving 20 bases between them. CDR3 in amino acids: CSATSETGGYQYF. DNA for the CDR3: TGCAGTGCTACATCGGAGACTGGGGGTTATCAGTACTTC.

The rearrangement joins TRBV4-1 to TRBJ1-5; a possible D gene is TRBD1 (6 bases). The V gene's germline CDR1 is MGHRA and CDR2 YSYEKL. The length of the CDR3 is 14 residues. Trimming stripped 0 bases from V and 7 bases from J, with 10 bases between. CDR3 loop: CASSQDRGDQPQHF. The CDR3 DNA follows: TGCGCCAGCAGCCAAGACAGGGGAGACCAGCCCCAGCATTTT.

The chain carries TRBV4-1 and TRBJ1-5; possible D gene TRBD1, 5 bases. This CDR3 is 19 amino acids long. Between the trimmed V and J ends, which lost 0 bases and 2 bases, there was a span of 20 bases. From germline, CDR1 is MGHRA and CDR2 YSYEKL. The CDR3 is CASSQDWGMEGPGNQPQHF. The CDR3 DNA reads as TGCGCCAGCAGCCAAGATTGGGGAATGGAGGGGCCAGGCAATCAGCCCCAGCATTTT.

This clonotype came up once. The CDR3 loop is CASNQGMSGRTDSPLHF. CDR3 coding DNA: TGTGCCAGCAATCAGGGTATGTCGGGAAGGACGGATTCACCCCTCCACTTT. The chain carries TRBV6-1 and TRBJ1-6; tentatively, D is TRBD1 (5 bases). V lost 7 bases and J lost 8, with 24 bases in between. CDR3 length: 17 residues. Germline CDR1 MNHNS, CDR2 SASEGT.

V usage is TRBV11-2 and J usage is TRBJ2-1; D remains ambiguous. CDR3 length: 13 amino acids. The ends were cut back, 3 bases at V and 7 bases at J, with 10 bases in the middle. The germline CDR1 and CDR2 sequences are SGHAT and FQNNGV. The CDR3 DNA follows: TGTGCCAGCAGCTTGGGTTTAACGAATGAGCAGTTCTTC. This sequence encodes CASSLGLTNEQFF.

DNA of the CDR3: TGTGCCAGCAGCTTAGGAGGACTAGCCGCCAATGAGCAGTTCTTC. It codes for CASSLGGLAANEQFF. The chain joins TRBV7-2 to TRBJ2-1, with TRBD2 identical over 8 bases. Trimming took 1 base from V and 6 from J; bases not matched to a gene: 5. CDR3 length: 15 residues. The germline V gene encodes CDR1 SGHTA and CDR2 FQGNSA.

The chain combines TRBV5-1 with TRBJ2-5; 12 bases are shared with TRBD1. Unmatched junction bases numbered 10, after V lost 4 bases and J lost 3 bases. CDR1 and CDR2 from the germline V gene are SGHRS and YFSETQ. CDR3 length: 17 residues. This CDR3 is CASSPGGGQGAEETQYF. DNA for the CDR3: TGCGCCAGCAGCCCCGGAGGGGGACAGGGGGCAGAAGAGACCCAGTACTTC.

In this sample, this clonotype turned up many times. CDR3 sequence (DNA): TGTGCCAGCAGCCAAGTCCCAGGGAGCGAGCAGTACTTC. Protein product: CASSQVPGSEQYF. The chain recombines TRBV3-1 with TRBJ2-7; D assignment may be TRBD1 or TRBD2 (5 bases each). Germline V gives CDR1 LGHDT, CDR2 YNNKEL (reference sequence). Trimming shortened V by 1 base and J by 6 bases, and 10 bases separated the two germline ends. This CDR3 has 13 amino acids.

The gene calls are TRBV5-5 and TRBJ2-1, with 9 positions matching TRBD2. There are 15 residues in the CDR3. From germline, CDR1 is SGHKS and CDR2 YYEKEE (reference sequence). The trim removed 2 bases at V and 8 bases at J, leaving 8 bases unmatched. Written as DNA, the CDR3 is TGTGCCAGCAGCTTATCTGGCGGGGGGGACCATGAGCAGTTCTTC. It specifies CASSLSGGGDHEQFF.

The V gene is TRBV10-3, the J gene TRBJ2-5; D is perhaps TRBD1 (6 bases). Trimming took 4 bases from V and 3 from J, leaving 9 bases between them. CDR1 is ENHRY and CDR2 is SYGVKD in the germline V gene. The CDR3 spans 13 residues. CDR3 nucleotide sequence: TGTGCCATCAGTGGCTACAGGGAAGAGACCCAGTACTTC. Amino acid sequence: CAISGYREETQYF.

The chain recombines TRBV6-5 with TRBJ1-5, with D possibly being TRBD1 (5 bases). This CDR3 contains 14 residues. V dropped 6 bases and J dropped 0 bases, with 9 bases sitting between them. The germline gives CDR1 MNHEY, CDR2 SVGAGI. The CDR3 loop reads CASSNRYSNQPQHF. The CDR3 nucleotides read TGTGCCAGCAGCAACAGGTATAGCAATCAGCCCCAGCATTTT.

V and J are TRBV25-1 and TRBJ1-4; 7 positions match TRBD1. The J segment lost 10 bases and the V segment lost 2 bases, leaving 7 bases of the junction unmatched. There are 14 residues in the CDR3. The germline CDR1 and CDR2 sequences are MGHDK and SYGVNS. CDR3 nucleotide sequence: TGTGCCAGCAGTGAAAGGGAGACAGGGTTAAAACTGTTTTTT. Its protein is CASSERETGLKLFF.

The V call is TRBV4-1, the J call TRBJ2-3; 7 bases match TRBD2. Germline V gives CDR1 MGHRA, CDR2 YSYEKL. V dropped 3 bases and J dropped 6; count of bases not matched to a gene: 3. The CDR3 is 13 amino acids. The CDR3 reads CASSHRLADTQYF. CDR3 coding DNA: TGCGCCAGCAGCCACCGACTAGCTGATACGCAGTATTTT.

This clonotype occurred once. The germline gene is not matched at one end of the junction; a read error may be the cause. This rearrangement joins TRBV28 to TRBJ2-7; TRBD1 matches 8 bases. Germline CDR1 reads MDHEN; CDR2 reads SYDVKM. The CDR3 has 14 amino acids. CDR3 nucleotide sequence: TGTACCAGCAGCTCTGGACAGGGAGCCTACGAGCAGTACTTC. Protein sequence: CTSSSGQGAYEQYF.

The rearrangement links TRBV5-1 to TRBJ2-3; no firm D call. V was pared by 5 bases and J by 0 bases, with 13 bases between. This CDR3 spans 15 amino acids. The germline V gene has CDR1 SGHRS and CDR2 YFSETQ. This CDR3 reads CASRQQLLSTDTQYF. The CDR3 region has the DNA TGCGCCAGCAGGCAGCAACTACTTAGCACAGATACGCAGTATTTT.

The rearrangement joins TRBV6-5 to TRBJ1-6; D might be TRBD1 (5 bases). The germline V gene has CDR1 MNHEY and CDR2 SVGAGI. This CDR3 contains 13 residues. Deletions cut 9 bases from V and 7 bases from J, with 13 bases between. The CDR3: CASKTAVNSPLHF. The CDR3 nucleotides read TGTGCCAGTAAGACAGCGGTAAATTCACCCCTCCACTTT.

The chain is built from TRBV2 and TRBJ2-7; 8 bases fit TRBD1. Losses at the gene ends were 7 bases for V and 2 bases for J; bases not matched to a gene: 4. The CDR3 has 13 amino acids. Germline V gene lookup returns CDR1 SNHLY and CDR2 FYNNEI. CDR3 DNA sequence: TGTGCCAGCATTAGGACAGGGACCTACGAGCAGTACTTC. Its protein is CASIRTGTYEQYF.

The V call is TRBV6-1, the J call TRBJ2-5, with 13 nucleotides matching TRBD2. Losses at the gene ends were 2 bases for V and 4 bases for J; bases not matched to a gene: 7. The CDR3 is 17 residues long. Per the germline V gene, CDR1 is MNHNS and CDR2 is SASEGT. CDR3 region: CASSEFGTSGARETQYF. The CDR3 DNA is TGTGCCAGCAGTGAATTCGGGACTAGCGGGGCCCGAGAGACCCAGTACTTC.

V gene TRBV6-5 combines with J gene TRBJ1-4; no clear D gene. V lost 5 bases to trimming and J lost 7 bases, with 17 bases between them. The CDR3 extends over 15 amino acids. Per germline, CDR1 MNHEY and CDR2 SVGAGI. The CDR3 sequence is CASSRSTTPSEKLFF. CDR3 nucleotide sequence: TGTGCCAGCAGTCGTTCGACCACGCCGAGTGAAAAACTGTTTTTT.

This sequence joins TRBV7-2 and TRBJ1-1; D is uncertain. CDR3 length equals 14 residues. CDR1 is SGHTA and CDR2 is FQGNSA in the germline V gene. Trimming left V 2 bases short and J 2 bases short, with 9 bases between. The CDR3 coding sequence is TGTGCCAGCAGCTTATACAGATCAAACACTGAAGCTTTCTTT. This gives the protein CASSLYRSNTEAFF. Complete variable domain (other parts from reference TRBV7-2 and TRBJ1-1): GAGVSQSPSNKVTEKGKDVELRCDPISGHTALYWYRQSLGQGLEFLIYFQGNSAPDKSGLPSDRFSAERTGGSVSTLTIQRTQQEDSAVYLCASSLYRSNTEAFFGQGTRLTVV.

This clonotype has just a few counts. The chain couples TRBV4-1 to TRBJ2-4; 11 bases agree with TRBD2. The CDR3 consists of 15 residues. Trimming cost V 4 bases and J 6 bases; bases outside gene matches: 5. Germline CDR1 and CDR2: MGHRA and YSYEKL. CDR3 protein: CASSRVAGGLNIQYF. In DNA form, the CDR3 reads TGCGCCAGCAGCCGAGTAGCGGGGGGGCTAAACATTCAGTACTTC.

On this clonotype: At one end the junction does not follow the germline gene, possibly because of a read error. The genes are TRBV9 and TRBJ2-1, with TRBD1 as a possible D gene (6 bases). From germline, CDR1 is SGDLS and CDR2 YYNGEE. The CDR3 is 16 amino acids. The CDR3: CASSVTGTPNDNGQFF. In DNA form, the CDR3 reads TGTGCCAGCAGCGTAACCGGGACACCTAATGACAATGGGCAGTTCTTC.